Listed below are T cell receptor beta chains from one sample, sequenced in a study of blood T cell repertoires in COVID-19. The assay was immunoSEQ multiplex PCR, and TCRdb's table has in-frame clones only and misses some. Here the sample spans about 94,000 clones, around 81% being singletons. Sequencing was done on a sample of peripheral blood. The receptors derive from a man in his sixties with acute or convalescent COVID-19. Each CDR3 is given with its conserved first and last residue.

v_gene,j_gene,CDR3aa
TRBV9,TRBJ1-3,CASSPTRSSGNTIYF
TRBV5-1,TRBJ1-1,CASSFRVGTEAFF
TRBV2,TRBJ1-2,CASSGTAGGYTF
TRBV2,TRBJ2-3,CASMGTGSTDTQYF
TRBV30,TRBJ2-1,CAWSGGQQQFF
TRBV9,TRBJ1-2,CASSGITGGYGYTF
TRBV5-4,TRBJ1-2,CASSLDRRQGYTF
TRBV24-1,TRBJ2-5,CATSDWGGTNQETQYF
TRBV24-1,TRBJ1-1,CATSSMNTEAFF
TRBV3-1/TRBV3-2,TRBJ2-7,CASTGTPIYEQYF
TRBV3-1/TRBV3-2,TRBJ1-4,CASSRNRGPNEKLFF
TRBV9,TRBJ2-2,CASSLSRTDNTGELFF
TRBV30,TRBJ2-1,CAWSGSRGGLEQFF
TRBV11-2,TRBJ2-7,CASSQPGYEQYF
TRBV5-6,TRBJ1-2,CASSLGQGNYGYTF
TRBV18,TRBJ1-2,CASSRTGENGYTF
TRBV24-1,TRBJ2-5,CATSDPGQAETQYF
TRBV28,TRBJ2-3,CASSTSGGAFSSTDTQYF
TRBV11-2,TRBJ2-7,CASSLEGTGAYEQYF
TRBV7-3,TRBJ1-2,CASSLTGTGGPQDGYTF
TRBV4-1,TRBJ2-4,CASSQAGYGIQYF
TRBV3-1/TRBV3-2,TRBJ1-1,CASSQEIWVSGPTEAFF
TRBV7-3,TRBJ2-5,CASSLNTGSQETQYF
TRBV4-2,TRBJ1-1,CASSQDQGPAFF
TRBV7-5,TRBJ2-5,CARTHPTPGVPGLAGGRGETQYF